The next 5 T cell receptor beta chains were all read from a single sample in a study of cytomegalovirus exposure and HLA in healthy donors (TCRdb year 2017). Libraries were prepared through the immunoSEQ multiplex PCR assay. A mixture of 60 forward primers for TCR Vbeta segments and 13 reverse primers for TCR Jbeta segments was used in the multiplex PCR. Held by TCRdb, this immuneACCESS table contains in-frame sequences only and omits some clones. Under half of the omission traces to an unresolved V gene where checked; the cause of the rest is unknown. The sample table contains 140,000 or so clones; only one count was recorded for around 82% of them. Together, the top ten hold 2% to 2.5% of the sample. Sequencing was done on a sample of PBMCs. The receptors derive from a woman between 18 and 29 years old in good health and CMV-seropositive.

V gene TRBV15 combines with J gene TRBJ1-5, with D possibly being TRBD1 (5 bases). Trimming left V 1 base short and J 2 bases short, with 6 bases between. Germline V gene lookup returns CDR1 LNHNV and CDR2 YYDKDF (reference sequence). The CDR3 is 14 amino acids. The CDR3 sequence is CATSRVQGNQPQHF. DNA for the CDR3: TGTGCCACCAGCAGAGTACAGGGCAATCAGCCCCAGCATTTT.

The chain uses TRBV7-2 and TRBJ1-6; TRBD1 is a possible D gene (6 bases). The germline CDR1 and CDR2 sequences are SGHTA and FQGNSA. The CDR3 contains 16 residues. V lost 5 bases and J lost 7, with 18 bases in between. The CDR3 spells CASSAGADYWNSPLHF. The CDR3 DNA reads TGTGCCAGCAGCGCGGGGGCGGACTATTGGAATTCACCCCTCCACTTT.

This clone was recorded a few times. The CDR3: CASSPDLLAGVSNEQFF. The CDR3 DNA is TGTGCCAGCAGCCCGGACCTGTTAGCGGGGGTAAGCAATGAGCAGTTCTTC. V and J are TRBV5-4 and TRBJ2-1; 9 bases align to TRBD2. With V trimmed by 4 bases and J by 6 bases, 14 bases remained unmatched. This CDR3 comprises 17 residues. Per germline, CDR1 SGHNT and CDR2 YYREEE (reference sequence).

This clone turned up a few times. V usage is TRBV5-8 and J usage is TRBJ2-7; 7 bases line up with TRBD1. The CDR3 totals 13 residues. V was clipped by 4 bases and J by 3 bases; unmatched bases: 4. From germline, CDR1 is SGHTS and CDR2 YDEGEE. CDR3 nucleotides: TGTGCCAGCAGCCGGGACAGCAACTACGAGCAGTACTTC. Residues: CASSRDSNYEQYF. The full variable domain, with the rest looked up from reference TRBV5-8 and TRBJ2-7, is EAGVTQSPTHLIKTRGQQATLRCSPISGHTSVYWYQQALGLGLQFLLWYDEGEERNRGNFPPRFSGRQFPNYSSELNVNALELEDSALYLCASSRDSNYEQYFGPGTRLTVT.

The chain is built from TRBV19 and TRBJ1-5, with D unclear. CDR1 is LNHDA, CDR2 SQIVND, per germline (reference sequence). The V gene lost 6 bases and the J gene lost 0 bases, with 9 bases spanning the gap. CDR3 length: 14 amino acids. CDR3 DNA sequence: TGTGCCAGTAGGGAGACGCATAGCAATCAGCCCCAGCATTTT. Protein product: CASRETHSNQPQHF.